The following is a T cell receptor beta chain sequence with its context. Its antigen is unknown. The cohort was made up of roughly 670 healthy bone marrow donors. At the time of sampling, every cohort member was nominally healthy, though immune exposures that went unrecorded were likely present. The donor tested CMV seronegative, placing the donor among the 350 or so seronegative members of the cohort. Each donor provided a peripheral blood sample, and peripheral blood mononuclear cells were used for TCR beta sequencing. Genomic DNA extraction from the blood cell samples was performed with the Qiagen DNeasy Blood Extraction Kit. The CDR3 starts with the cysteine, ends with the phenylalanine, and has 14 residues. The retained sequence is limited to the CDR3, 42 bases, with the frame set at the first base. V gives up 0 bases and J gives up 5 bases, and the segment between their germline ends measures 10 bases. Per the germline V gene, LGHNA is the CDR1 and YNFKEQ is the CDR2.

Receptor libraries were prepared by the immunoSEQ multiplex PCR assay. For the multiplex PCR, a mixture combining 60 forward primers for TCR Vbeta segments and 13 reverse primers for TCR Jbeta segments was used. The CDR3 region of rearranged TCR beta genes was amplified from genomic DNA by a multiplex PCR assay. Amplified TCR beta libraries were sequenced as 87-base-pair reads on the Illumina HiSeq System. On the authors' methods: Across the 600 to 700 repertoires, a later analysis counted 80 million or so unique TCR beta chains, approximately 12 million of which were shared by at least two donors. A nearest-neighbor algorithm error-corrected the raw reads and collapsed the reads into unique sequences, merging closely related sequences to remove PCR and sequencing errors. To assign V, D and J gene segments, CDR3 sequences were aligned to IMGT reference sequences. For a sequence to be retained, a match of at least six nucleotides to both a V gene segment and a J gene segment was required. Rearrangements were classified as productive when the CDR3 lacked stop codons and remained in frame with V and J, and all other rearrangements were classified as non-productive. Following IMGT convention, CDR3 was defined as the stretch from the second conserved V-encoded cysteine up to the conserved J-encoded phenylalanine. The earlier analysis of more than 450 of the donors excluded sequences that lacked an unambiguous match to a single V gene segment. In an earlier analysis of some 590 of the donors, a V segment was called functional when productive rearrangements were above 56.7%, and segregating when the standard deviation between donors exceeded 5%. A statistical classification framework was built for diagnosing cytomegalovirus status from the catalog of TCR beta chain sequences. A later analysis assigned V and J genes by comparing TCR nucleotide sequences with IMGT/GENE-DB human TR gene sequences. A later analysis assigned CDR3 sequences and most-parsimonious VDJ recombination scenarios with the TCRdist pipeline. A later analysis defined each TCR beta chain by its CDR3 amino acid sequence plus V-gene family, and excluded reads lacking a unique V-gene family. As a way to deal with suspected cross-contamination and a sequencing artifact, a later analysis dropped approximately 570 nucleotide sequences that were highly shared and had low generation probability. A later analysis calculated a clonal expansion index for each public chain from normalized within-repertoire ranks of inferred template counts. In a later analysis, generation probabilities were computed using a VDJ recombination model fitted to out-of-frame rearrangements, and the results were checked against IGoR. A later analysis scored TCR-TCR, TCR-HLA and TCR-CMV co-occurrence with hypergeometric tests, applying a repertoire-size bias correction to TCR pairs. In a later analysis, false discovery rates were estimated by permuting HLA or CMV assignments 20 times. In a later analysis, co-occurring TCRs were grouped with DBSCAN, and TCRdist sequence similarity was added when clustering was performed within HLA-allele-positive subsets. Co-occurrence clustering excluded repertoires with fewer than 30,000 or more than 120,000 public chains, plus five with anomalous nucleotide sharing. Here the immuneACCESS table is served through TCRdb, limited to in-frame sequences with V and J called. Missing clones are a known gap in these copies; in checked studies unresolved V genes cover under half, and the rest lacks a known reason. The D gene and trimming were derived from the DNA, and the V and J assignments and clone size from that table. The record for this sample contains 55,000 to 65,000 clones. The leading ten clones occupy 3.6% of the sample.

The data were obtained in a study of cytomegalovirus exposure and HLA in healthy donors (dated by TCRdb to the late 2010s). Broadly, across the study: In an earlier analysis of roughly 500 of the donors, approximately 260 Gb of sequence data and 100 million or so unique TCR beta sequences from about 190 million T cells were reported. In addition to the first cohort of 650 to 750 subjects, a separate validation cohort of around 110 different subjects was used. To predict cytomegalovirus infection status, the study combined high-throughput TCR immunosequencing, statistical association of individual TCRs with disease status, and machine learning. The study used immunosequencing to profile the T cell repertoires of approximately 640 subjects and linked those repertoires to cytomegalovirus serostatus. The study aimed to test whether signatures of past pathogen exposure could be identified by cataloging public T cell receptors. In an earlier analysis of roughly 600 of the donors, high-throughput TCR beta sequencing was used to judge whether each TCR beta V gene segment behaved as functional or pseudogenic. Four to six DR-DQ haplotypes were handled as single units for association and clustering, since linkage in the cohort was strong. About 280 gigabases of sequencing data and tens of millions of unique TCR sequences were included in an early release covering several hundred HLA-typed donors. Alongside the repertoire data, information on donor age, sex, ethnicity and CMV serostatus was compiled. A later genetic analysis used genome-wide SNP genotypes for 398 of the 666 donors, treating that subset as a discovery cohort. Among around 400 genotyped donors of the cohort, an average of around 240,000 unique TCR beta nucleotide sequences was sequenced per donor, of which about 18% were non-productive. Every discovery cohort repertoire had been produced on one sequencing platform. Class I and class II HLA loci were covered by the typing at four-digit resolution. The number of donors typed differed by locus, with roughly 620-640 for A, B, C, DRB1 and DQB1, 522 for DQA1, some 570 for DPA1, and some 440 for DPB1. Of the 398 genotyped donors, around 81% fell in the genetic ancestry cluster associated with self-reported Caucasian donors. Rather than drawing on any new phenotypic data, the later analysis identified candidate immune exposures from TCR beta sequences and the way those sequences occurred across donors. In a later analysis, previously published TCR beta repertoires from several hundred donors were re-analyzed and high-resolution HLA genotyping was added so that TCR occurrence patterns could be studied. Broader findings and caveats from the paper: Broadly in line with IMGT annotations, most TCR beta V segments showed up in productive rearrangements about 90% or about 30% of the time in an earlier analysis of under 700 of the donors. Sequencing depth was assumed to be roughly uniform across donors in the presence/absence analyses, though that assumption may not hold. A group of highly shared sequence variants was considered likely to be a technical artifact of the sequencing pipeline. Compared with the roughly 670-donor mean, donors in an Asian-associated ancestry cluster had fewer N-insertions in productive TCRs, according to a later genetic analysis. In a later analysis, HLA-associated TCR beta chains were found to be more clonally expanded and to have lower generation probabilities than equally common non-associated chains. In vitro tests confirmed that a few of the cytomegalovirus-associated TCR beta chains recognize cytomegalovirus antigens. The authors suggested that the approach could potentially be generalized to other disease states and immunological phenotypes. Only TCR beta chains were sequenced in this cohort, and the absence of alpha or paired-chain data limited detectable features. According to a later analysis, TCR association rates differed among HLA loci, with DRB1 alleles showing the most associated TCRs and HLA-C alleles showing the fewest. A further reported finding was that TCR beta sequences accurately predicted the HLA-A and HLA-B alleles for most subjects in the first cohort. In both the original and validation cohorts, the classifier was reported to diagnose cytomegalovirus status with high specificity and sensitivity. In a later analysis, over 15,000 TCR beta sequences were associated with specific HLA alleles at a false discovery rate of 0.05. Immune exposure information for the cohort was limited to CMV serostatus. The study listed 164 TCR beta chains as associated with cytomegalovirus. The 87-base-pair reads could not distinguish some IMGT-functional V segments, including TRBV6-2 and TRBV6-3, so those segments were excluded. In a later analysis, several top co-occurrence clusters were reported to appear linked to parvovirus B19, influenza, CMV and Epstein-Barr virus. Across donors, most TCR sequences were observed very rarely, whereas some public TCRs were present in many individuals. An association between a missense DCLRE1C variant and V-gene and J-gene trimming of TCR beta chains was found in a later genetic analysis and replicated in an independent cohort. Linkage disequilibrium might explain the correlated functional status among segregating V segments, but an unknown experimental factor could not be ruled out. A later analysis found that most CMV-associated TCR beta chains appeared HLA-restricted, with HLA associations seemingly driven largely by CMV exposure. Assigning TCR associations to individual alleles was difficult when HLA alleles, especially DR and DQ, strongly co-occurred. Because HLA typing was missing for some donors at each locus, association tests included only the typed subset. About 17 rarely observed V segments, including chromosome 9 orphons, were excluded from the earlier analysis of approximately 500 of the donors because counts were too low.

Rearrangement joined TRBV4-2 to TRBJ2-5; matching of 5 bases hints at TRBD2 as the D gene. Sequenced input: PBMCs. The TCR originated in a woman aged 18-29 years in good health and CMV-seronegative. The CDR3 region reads CASSQEGRGETQYF. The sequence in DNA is TGTGCCAGCAGCCAAGAAGGGCGAGGGGAGACCCAGTACTTC.